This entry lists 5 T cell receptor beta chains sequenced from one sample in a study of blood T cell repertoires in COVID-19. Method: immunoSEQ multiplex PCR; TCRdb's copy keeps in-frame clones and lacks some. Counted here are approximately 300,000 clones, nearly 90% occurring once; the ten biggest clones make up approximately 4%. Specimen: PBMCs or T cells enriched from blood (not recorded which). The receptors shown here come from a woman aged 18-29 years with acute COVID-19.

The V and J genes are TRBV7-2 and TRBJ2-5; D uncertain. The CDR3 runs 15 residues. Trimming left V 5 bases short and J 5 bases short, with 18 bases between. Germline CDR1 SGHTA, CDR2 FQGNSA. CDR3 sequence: CASSPEWAPSETQYF. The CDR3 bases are TGTGCCAGCAGCCCAGAATGGGCCCCCTCGGAGACCCAGTACTTC.

The CDR3 protein is CASSPTGLYEQYF. In DNA form, the CDR3 reads TGTGCCAGCAGCCCCACAGGCCTCTACGAGCAGTACTTC. The chain couples TRBV9 to TRBJ2-7; maybe TRBD1 (5 bases). The CDR3 runs to 13 residues. V was trimmed by 4 bases and J by 3 bases, leaving 11 bases between them. CDR1 and CDR2 (germline): SGDLS, YYNGEE.

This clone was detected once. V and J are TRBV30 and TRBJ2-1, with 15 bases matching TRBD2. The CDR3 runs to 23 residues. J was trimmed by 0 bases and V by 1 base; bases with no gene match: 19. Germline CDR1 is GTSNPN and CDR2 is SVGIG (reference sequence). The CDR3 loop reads CAWSGAGTSGRHHLASSYNEQFF. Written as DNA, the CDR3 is TGTGCCTGGAGTGGGGCCGGGACTAGCGGGAGGCACCATCTTGCGAGCTCCTACAATGAGCAGTTCTTC.

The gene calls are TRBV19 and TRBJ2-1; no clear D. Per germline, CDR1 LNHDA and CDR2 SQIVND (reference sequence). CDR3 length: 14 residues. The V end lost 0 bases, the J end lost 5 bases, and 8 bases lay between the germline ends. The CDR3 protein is CASSIDRGDNEQFF. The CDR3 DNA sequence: TGTGCCAGTAGTATAGATAGAGGCGACAATGAGCAGTTCTTC.

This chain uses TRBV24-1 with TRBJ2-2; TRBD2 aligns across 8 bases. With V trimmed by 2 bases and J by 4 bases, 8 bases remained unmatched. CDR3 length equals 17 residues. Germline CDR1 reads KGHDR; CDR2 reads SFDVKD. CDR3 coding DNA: TGTGCCACCAGTGATTCCGGGACGCGGGGGGTCACCGGGGAGCTGTTTTTT. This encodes CATSDSGTRGVTGELFF.